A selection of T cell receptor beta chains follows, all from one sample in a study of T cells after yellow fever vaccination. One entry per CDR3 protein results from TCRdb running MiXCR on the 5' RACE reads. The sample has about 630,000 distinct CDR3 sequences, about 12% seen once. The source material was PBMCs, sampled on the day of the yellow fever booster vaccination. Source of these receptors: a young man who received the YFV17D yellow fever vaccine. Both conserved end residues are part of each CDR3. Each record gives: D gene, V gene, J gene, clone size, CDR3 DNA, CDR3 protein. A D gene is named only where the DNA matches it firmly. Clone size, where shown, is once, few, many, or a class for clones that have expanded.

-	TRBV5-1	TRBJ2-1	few	TGCGCCAGCAGTTCGGGGAGGGTCAGGGGATACAATGAGCAGTTCTTC	CASSSGRVRGYNEQFF
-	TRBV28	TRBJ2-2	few	TGTGCCAGCAGAAGGGGTCCCGGGGAGCTGTTTTTT	CASRRGPGELFF
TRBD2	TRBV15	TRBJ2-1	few	TGTGCCACCAGCAGATCGGGACTAGCGGGAGGGTATGAGCAGTTCTTC	CATSRSGLAGGYEQFF
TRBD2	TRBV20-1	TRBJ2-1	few	TGCAGTGCCCCAAGGACTAGGGACAATGAGCAGTTCTTC	CSAPRTRDNEQFF
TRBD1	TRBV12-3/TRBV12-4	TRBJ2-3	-	TGTGCCAGCAGTACTACAGGGGGCGCGGATACGCAGTATTTT	CASSTTGGADTQYF
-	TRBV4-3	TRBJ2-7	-	TGCGCCAGCAGCCAAGATGGGAACTCCTACGAGCAGTACTTC	CASSQDGNSYEQYF
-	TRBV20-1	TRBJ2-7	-	TGCAGTGCTAGAGGGCTCCCCGAGCAGTACTTC	CSARGLPEQYF
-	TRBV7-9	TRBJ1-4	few	TGTGCCAGCAGCCTGGAGACTGGGGCTAATGAAAAACTGTTTTTT	CASSLETGANEKLFF
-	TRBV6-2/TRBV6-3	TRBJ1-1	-	TGTGCCAGCAACTCCCAAGTAAAGGGATGGATGAACACTGAAGCTTTCTTT	CASNSQVKGWMNTEAFF
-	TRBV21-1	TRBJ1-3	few	TGTGCCAGCAGCAAAAGCAATCAGGACACCATATATTTT	CASSKSNQDTIYF
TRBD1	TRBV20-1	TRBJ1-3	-	TGCAGTGCTAGAAGGACAGGCTACTCTGGAAACACCATATATTTT	CSARRTGYSGNTIYF
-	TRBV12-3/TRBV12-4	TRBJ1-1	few	TGTGCCAGCAGCCCCAGGGTCGGGGCTGAAGCTTTCTTT	CASSPRVGAEAFF